The next 8 T cell receptor beta chains were all read from a single sample in a study of CD8 T cell repertoires and HIV-1 epitope variants. The repertoire was sequenced with immunoSEQ multiplex PCR; TCRdb's copy has only in-frame clones and lacks some. Of 90,000 or so clones listed, approximately 70% are singletons. Sequenced input: uncultured baseline CD8+ T cells from peripheral blood mononuclear cells (PBMCs). These receptors originate from a male donor with HIV.

The chain carries TRBV19 and TRBJ1-2; D is perhaps TRBD1 (6 bases). From germline, CDR1 is LNHDA and CDR2 SQIVND (reference sequence). CDR3 length equals 15 residues. V gave up 7 bases and J gave up 8 bases, with 23 bases separating them. CDR3 in amino acids: CASTRDQGIGKGYTF. The CDR3 DNA reads as TGTGCCAGTACCAGGGACCAGGGGATAGGAAAAGGCTACACCTTC.

A word on this clone: Other DNA sequences within the sample encode an identical CDR3. V and J are TRBV5-6 and TRBJ2-6; possibly TRBD1 for D (6 bases). The germline V and J ends were trimmed by 4 bases and 1 base, with 12 bases remaining between them. The length of the CDR3 is 16 residues. In germline, CDR1 is SGHDT, CDR2 YYEEEE. The CDR3 region is CASSRRGGSGANVLTF. The CDR3 DNA reads as TGTGCCAGCAGCCGCAGGGGCGGGTCTGGGGCCAACGTCCTGACTTTC.

J is TRBJ2-5 and V is TRBV7-9; maybe TRBD2 (6 bases). This CDR3 contains 14 residues. Trimming shortened V by 5 bases and J by 5 bases, and 15 bases separated the two germline ends. Germline lookup yields CDR1 SEHNR and CDR2 FQNEAQ (reference sequence). This CDR3 reads CASSPLGGEETQYF. The CDR3 nucleotides are TGTGCCAGCAGCCCCCTCGGGGGAGAGGAGACCCAGTACTTC.

This clone has a single count. The J gene is TRBJ2-7, the V gene TRBV28; D might be TRBD1 (6 bases). This CDR3 region has 16 residues. Trimming took off 1 base at V and 0 bases at J, with 13 bases between the two ends. CDR1 and CDR2 from the germline V gene are MDHEN and SYDVKM. As DNA, the CDR3 is TGTGCCAGCAGTTTATCACAGGGAACCCTCTCCTACGAGCAGTACTTC. Translation gives CASSLSQGTLSYEQYF.

The rearrangement uses TRBV27 and TRBJ1-2; weak D call: TRBD1 (5 bases). This CDR3 spans 13 amino acids. Looked up from germline, CDR1 is MNHEY and CDR2 is SMNVEV (reference sequence). V was cut by 5 bases and J by 4 bases, with 11 bases left in between. The CDR3 coding sequence is TGTGCCAGCAGTCGACAGCCCTCCTATGGCTACACCTTC. It yields the protein CASSRQPSYGYTF.

There are a few counts of this clone. This sequence joins TRBV2 and TRBJ1-2; D is ambiguous. Between the trimmed V and J ends, which lost 6 bases and 4 bases, there was a span of 24 bases. Germline lookup yields CDR1 SNHLY and CDR2 FYNNEI. This CDR3 contains 17 residues. The CDR3: CASSQTRAVGSFYGYTF. CDR3 DNA sequence: TGTGCCAGCAGCCAAACCCGCGCGGTAGGGTCCTTCTATGGCTACACCTTC. The entire variable domain, with the rest obtained from reference TRBV2 and TRBJ1-2, is as follows: EPEVTQTPSHQVTQMGQEVILRCVPISNHLYFYWYRQILGQKVEFLVSFYNNEISEKSEIFDDQFSVERPDGSNFTLKIRSTKLEDSAMYFCASSQTRAVGSFYGYTFGSGTRLTVV.

This chain uses TRBV27 with TRBJ2-7, with TRBD2 matching 8 bases. The CDR3 extends over 13 amino acids. The junction had 3 bases not matched to a gene; V was cut back by 3 bases and J by 5 bases. In germline, CDR1 is MNHEY, CDR2 SMNVEV (reference sequence). CDR3: CASSFTGGHEQYF. The CDR3 nucleotides are TGTGCCAGCAGTTTCACGGGGGGGCACGAGCAGTACTTC.

This clone appeared a few times. This chain uses TRBV6-5 with TRBJ2-1; TRBD2 matches at 11 bases. Looked up from germline, CDR1 is MNHEY and CDR2 is SVGAGI. J was trimmed by 5 bases and V by 4 bases; bases with no gene match: 7. This CDR3 region has 16 residues. DNA of the CDR3: TGTGCCAGCAGTTCCTTAGCGGGAGGGAGGGACAATGAGCAGTTCTTC. Translating gives CASSSLAGGRDNEQFF.